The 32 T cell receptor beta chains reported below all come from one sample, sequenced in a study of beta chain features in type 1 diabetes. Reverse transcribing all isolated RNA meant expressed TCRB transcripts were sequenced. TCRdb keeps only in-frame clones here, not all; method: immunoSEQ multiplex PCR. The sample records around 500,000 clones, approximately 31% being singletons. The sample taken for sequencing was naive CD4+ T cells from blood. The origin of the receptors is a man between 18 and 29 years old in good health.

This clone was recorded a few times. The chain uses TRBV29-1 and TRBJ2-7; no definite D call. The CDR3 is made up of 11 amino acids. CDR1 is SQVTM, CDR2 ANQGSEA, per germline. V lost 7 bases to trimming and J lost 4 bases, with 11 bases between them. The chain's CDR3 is CSALDRYEQYF. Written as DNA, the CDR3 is TGCAGCGCTCTGGACCGTTACGAGCAGTACTTC.

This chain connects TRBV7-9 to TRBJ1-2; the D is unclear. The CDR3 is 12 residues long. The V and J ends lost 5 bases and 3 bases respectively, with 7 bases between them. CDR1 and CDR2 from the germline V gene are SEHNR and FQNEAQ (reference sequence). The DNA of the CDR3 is TGTGCCAGCAGCCCTCGGGACTATGGCTACACCTTC. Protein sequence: CASSPRDYGYTF.

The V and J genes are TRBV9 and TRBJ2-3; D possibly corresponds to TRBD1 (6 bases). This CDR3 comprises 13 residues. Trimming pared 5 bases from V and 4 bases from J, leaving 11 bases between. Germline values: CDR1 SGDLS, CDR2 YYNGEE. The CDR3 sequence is CASRQGEADTQYF. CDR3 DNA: TGTGCCAGCAGACAGGGCGAAGCAGATACGCAGTATTTT. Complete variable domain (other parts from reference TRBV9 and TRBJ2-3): DSGVTQTPKHLITATGQRVTLRCSPRSGDLSVYWYQQSLDQGLQFLIQYYNGEERAKGNILERFSAQQFPDLHSELNLSSLELGDSALYFCASRQGEADTQYFGPGTRLTVL.

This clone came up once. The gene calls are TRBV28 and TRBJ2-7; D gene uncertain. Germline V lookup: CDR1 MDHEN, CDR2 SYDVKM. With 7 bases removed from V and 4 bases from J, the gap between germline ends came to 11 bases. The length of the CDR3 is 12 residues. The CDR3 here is CASTTGRYEQYF. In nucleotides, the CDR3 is TGTGCCAGCACCACCGGACGGTACGAGCAGTACTTC.

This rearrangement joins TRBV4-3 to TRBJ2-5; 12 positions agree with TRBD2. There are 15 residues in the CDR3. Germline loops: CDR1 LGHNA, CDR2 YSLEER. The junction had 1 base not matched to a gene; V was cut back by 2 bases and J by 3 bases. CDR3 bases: TGCGCCAGCAGCCAACTAGCGGGAGGGGAAGAGACCCAGTACTTC. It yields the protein CASSQLAGGEETQYF.

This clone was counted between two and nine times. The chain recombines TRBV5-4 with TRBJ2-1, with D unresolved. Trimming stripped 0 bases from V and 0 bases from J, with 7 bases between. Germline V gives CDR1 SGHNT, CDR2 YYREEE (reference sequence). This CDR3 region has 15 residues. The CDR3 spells CASSLETRSYNEQFF. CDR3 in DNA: TGTGCCAGCAGCTTGGAAACTCGCTCCTACAATGAGCAGTTCTTC.

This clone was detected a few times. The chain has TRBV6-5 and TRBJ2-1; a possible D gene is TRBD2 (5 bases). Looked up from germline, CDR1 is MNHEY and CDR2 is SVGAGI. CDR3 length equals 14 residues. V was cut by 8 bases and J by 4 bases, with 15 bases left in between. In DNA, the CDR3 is TGTGCCAGCTGGGAGCGGCACAGATACAATGAGCAGTTCTTC. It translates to CASWERHRYNEQFF.

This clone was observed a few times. CDR3 bases: TGCGCCAGCAGCTTTAGACTAGCGAGCGGAGGGAATGAGCAGTTCTTC. This translates into CASSFRLASGGNEQFF. The genes are TRBV5-1 and TRBJ2-1; 8 bases align to TRBD2. J gave up 7 bases and V 2 bases, and 11 bases lay outside the gene matches. This CDR3 has 16 amino acids. The germline gives CDR1 SGHRS, CDR2 YFSETQ.

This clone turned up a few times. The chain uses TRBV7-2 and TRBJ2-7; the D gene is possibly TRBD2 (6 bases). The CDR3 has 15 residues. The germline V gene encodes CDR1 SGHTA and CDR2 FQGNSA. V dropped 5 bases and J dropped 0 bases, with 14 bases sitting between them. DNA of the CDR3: TGTGCCAGCAGCATTAGCGGTCAGAGCTCCTACGAGCAGTACTTC. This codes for CASSISGQSSYEQYF.

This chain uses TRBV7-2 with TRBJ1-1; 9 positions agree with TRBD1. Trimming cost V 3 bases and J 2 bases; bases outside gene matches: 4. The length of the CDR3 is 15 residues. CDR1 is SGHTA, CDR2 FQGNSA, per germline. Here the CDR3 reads CASSLMGQGNTEAFF. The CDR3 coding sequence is TGTGCCAGCAGCTTGATGGGACAGGGAAACACTGAAGCTTTCTTT.

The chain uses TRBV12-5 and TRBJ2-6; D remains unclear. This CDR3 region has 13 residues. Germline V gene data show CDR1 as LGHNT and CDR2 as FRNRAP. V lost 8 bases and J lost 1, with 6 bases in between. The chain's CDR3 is CASSNSGANVLTF. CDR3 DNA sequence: TGTGCTAGTTCGAATTCTGGGGCCAACGTCCTGACTTTC.

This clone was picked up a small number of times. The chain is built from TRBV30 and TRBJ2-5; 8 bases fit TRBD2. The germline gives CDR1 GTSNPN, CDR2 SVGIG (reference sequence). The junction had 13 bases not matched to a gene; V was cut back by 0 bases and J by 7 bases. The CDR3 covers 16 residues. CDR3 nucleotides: TGTGCCTGGAGTGTAGCCGGGGGGGCGATTGTAGGGACCCAGTACTTC. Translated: CAWSVAGGAIVGTQYF.

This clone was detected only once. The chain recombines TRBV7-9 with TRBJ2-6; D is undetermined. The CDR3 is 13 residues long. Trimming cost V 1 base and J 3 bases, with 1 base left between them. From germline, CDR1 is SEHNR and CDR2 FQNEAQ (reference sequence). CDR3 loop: CASSLGGANVLTF. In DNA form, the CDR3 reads TGTGCCAGCAGCTTAGGTGGGGCCAACGTCCTGACTTTC.

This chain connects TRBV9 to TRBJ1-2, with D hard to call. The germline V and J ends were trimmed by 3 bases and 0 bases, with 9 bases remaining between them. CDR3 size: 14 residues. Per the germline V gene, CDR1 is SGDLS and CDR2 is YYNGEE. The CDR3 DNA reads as TGTGCCAGCAGCGAAGCCCTAACTAACTATGGCTACACCTTC. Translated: CASSEALTNYGYTF.

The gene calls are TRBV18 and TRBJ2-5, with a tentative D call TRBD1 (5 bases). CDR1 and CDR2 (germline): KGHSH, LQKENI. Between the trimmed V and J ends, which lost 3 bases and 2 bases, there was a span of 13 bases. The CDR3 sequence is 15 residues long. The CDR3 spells CASSPSAAGQETQYF. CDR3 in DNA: TGTGCCAGCTCACCCTCCGCGGCAGGGCAAGAGACCCAGTACTTC.

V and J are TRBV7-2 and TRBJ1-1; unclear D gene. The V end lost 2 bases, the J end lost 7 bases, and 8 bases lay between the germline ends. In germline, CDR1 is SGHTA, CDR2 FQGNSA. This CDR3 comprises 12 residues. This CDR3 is CASSLLGGEAFF. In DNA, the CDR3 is TGTGCCAGCAGCTTATTGGGCGGTGAAGCTTTCTTT.

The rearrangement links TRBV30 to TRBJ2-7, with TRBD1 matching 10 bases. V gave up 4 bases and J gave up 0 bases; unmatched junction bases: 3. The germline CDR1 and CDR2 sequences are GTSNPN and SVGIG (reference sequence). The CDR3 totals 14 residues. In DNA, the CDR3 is TGTGCCTGGAAAGGACAGGGGGTCTCCTACGAGCAGTACTTC. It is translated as CAWKGQGVSYEQYF.

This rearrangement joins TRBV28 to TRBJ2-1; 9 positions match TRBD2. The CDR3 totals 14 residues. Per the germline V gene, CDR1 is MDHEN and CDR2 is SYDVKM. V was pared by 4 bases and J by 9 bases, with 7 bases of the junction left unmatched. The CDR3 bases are TGTGCCAGCAGTTCGCTAGCGGGGATTGGTGAGCAGTTCTTC. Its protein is CASSSLAGIGEQFF.

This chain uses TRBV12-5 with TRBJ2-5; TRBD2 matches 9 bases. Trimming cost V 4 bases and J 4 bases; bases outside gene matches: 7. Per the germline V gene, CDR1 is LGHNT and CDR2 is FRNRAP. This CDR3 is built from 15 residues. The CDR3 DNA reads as TGTGCTAGTGGTTCCGCCGGACTAGCGAGAGAGACCCAGTACTTC. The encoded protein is CASGSAGLARETQYF.

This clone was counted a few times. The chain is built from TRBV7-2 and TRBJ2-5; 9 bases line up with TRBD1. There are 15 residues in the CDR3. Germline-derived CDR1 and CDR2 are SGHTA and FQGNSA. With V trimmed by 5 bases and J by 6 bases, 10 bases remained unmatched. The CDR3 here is CASSPLGTGTKTQYF. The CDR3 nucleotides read TGTGCCAGCAGCCCTCTAGGGACAGGGACAAAGACCCAGTACTTC.

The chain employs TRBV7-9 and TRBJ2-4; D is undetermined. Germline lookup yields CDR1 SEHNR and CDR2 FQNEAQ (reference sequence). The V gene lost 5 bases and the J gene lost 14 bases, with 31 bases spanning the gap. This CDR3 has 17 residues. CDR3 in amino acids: CASSAQTTYRVSPAEYF. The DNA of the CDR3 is TGTGCCAGCAGCGCTCAGACAACTTACCGGGTCTCGCCGGCGGAGTACTTC.

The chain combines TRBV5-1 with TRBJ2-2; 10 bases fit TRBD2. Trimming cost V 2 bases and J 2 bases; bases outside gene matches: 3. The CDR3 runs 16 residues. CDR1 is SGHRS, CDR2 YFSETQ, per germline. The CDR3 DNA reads TGCGCCAGCAGCTTAGGACTAGCGGCTAACACCGGGGAGCTGTTTTTT. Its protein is CASSLGLAANTGELFF.

In DNA form, the CDR3 reads TGCAGCGTTGGCAGGGAGGACACGCAGTATTTT. The encoded protein is CSVGREDTQYF. The rearrangement links TRBV29-1 to TRBJ2-3; D might be TRBD2 (6 bases). The germline V gene encodes CDR1 SQVTM and CDR2 ANQGSEA. The ends were cut back, 4 bases at V and 9 bases at J, with 11 bases in the middle. The CDR3 sequence is 11 residues long.

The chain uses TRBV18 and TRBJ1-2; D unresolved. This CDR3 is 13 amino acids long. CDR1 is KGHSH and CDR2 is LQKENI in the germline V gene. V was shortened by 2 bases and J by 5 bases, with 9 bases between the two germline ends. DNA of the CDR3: TGTGCCAGCTCACCAATGGGGTTATATGGCTACACCTTC. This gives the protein CASSPMGLYGYTF.

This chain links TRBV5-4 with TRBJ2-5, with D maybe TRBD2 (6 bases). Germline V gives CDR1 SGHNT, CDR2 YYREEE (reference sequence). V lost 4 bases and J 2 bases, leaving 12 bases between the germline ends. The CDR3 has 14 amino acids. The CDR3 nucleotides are TGTGCCAGCAGCAGTGGGACTCTACAAGAGACCCAGTACTTC. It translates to CASSSGTLQETQYF.

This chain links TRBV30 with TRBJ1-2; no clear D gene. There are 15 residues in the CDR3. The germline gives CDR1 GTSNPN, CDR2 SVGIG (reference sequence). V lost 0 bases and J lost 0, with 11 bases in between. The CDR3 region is CAWSVVAVANYGYTF. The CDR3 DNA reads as TGTGCCTGGAGTGTAGTGGCGGTAGCTAACTATGGCTACACCTTC.

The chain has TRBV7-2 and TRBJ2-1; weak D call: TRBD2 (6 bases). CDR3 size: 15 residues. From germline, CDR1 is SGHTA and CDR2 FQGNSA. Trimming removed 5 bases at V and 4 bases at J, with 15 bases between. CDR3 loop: CASSRKQRVYNEQFF. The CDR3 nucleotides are TGTGCCAGCAGCCGGAAACAGCGGGTGTACAATGAGCAGTTCTTC.

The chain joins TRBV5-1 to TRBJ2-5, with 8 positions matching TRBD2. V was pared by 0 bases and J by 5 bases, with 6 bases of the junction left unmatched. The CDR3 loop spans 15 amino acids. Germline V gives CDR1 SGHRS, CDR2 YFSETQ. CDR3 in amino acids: CASSLVAGGLETQYF. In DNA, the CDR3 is TGCGCCAGCAGCTTGGTGGCGGGAGGACTGGAGACCCAGTACTTC.

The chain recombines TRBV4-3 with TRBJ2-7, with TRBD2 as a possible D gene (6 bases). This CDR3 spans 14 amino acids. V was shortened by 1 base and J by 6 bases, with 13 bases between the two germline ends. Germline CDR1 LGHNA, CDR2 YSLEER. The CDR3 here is CASSQVGLIGEQYF. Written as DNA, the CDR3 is TGCGCCAGCAGCCAAGTAGGACTAATCGGCGAGCAGTACTTC.

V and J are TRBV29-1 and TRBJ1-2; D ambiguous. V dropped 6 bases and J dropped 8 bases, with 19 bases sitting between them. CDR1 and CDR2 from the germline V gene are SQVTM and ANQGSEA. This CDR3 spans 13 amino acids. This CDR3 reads CSVLGPGIDGYTF. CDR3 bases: TGCAGCGTCCTTGGTCCGGGAATCGACGGCTACACCTTC. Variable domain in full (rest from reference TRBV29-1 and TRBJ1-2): SAVISQKPSRDICQRGTSLTIQCQVDSQVTMMFWYRQQPGQSLTLIATANQGSEATYESGFVIDKFPISRPNLTFSTLTVSNMSPEDSSIYLCSVLGPGIDGYTFGSGTRLTVV.

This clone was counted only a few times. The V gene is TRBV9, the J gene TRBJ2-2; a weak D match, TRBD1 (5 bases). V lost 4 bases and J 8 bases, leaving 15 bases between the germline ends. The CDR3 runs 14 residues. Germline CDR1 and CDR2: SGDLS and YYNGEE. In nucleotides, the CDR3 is TGTGCCAGCAGCCCGCAGGGTTCCCTGGGGGAGCTGTTTTTT. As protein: CASSPQGSLGELFF.

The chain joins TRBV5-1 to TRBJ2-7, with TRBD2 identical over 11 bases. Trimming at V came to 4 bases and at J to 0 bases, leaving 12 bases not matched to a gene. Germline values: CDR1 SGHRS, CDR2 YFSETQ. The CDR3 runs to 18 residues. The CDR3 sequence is CASSPGASGRISSYEQYF. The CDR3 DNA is TGCGCCAGCAGCCCGGGGGCTAGCGGGAGGATCAGCTCCTACGAGCAGTACTTC. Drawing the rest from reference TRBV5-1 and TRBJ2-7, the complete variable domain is KAGVTQTPRYLIKTRGQQVTLSCSPISGHRSVSWYQQTPGQGLQFLFEYFSETQRNKGNFPGRFSGRQFSNSRSEMNVSTLELGDSALYLCASSPGASGRISSYEQYFGPGTRLTVT.